The present entry profiles one TCR beta chain with its context. Amplification used 60 Vbeta primers and 13 Jbeta primers. This table comes from immunoSEQ multiplex PCR, and its TCRdb copy is limited to in-frame clones, with some not included. The table lists 70,000 to 85,000 clones. There are 15 residues in the CDR3. Deletions cut 2 bases from V and 0 bases from J, with 10 bases between. The germline gives CDR1 LNHDA, CDR2 SQIVND (reference sequence). The record originates from a study of cytomegalovirus exposure and HLA in healthy donors. The sample taken for sequencing was PBMCs. The rearrangement uses TRBV19 and TRBJ1-1; D call uncertain. The source is a female donor in good health and CMV-seropositive. Written as DNA, the CDR3 is TGTGCCAGTAGTATATCGGCTAGCTTGAACACTGAAGCTTTCTTT. It yields the protein CASSISASLNTEAFF.